This T cell receptor beta chain was recovered during a study of neurological immune-mediated disorders. With 6 bases clipped from V and 9 bases from J, the junction kept 15 bases outside the gene matches. Germline loops: CDR1 DFQATT, CDR2 SNEGSKA (reference sequence). CDR3 size: 15 residues. TCRdb re-derived calls from the 5' RACE reads in MiXCR, one entry per CDR3 protein. This sample has 60,000 to 85,000 distinct CDR3 sequences, with less than 5.5% found just once. This clonotype was detected many times. The origin of this receptor is a young man with multiple sclerosis. Sequenced: PBMCs. The rearrangement joins TRBV20-1 to TRBJ2-1; TRBD2 aligns across 9 bases. Here the CDR3 DNA reads TGCAGTGCCAGGCCCCCGGCGGGAGGGCCGAGTGAGCAGTTCTTC. Residues: CSARPPAGGPSEQFF.